The clone carrying this TCR beta chain was counted a few times. This sample was taken from a study of CD8+CD57+ T cells in acquired aplastic anemia. Study-wide background: Sorted CD4+ and CD8+ cells yielded DNA averaging around 3 ug.

The authors sequenced patients whose flow cytometry had shown CD8+CD57+ cell expansion. Blood came from patients not yet given any therapy. The template used for profiling TCR beta VDJ and CDR3 was genomic DNA. TCRdb fed the reads into MiXCR, producing one record per CDR3 protein. Here the sample spans around 200,000 distinct CDR3 sequences, roughly 65% being singletons. The V end was cut by 5 bases, the J end by 3 bases, with 12 bases between. There are 13 residues in the CDR3. Germline V gives CDR1 SGHNT, CDR2 YYREEE (reference sequence). This clonotype originated in a human donor with aplastic anemia. This rearrangement joins TRBV5-4 to TRBJ2-7, with D perhaps TRBD1 (6 bases). The sequencing input was sorted CD4+, CD8+, or CD8+CD57+ T cells (not recorded which) from PBMCs. The DNA of the CDR3 is TGTGCCAGCAGGCAAAAACAGGGCTACGAGCAGTACTTC. Its translation is CASRQKQGYEQYF.